The rows below give T cell receptor beta chains drawn from one sample of a study of blood T cell repertoires in COVID-19. TCRdb keeps only in-frame clones here, not all; method: immunoSEQ multiplex PCR. The sample holds about 430,000 clones, 88% seen once. Material: PBMCs or T cells enriched from blood (not recorded which). These receptor sequences come from a woman aged 25 to 39 with acute COVID-19. The conserved cysteine and the conserved F or W are not part of the CDR3 here.

j_call v_call cdr3_aa
TRBJ1-6 TRBV2 ASSEWLSGLASPLH
TRBJ1-2 TRBV5-6 ASSVQGAGGYT
TRBJ1-1 TRBV4-3 ASSQDGLGVTEAF
TRBJ2-5 TRBV30 AWSSGLAGSLETQY
TRBJ1-2 TRBV6-4 ASSRDRGQSGYGYT
TRBJ2-7 TRBV4-1 ASSQEGGVAGYEQY
TRBJ1-4 TRBV12-5 ASGIAGSNEKLF
TRBJ2-7 TRBV20-1 SASEGGVSSYEQY
TRBJ1-6 TRBV27 ASSFIGAELH
TRBJ2-7 TRBV19 ASRLSSYEQY
TRBJ2-7 TRBV7-2 ASSLMTGKAYEQY
TRBJ2-1 TRBV7-3 ASSSLHRAPYNEQF
TRBJ1-5 TRBV5-1 ASSPGQKNQPQH
TRBJ1-2 TRBV12-3/TRBV12-4 ASSLGTGQGYT
TRBJ1-2 TRBV5-1 ASSFETGRGYGYT
TRBJ1-5 TRBV19 ASSIVGGIGRDQPQH
TRBJ1-5 TRBV3-1/TRBV3-2 ASSQVVSNQPQH
TRBJ2-6 TRBV9 ASSIPGHLSGANVLT
TRBJ1-1 TRBV19 ASSQGANTEAF
TRBJ1-6 TRBV11-2 ASSLEGRGAQSSYNSPLH
TRBJ1-2 TRBV5-1 ASSGDREGDIGGYT
TRBJ1-6 TRBV23-1 ASTLMSSPLH
TRBJ2-3 TRBV27 ASSLRQASTDTQY
TRBJ1-6 TRBV19 ASSSSGYNSPLH
TRBJ2-7 TRBV2 ASSDGGYEQY
TRBJ2-7 TRBV12-3/TRBV12-4 ASSQGAYEQY
TRBJ2-1 TRBV3-1/TRBV3-2 ASSSQRGVNEQF
TRBJ2-7 TRBV19 ASSSPTRQGTYEQY
TRBJ2-7 TRBV3-1/TRBV3-2 ASSQTSFLTGAHEQY
TRBJ2-7 TRBV10-2 ASSEFGGNTYEQY
TRBJ2-7 TRBV7-2 ASSLVGPRNQEQY
TRBJ1-4 TRBV2 ASSEAGLGEKLF
TRBJ1-6 TRBV4-1 ASSQGSQGFSPLH
TRBJ1-2 TRBV9 ASSSGDKAPITYGYT
TRBJ2-5 TRBV9 ASSVLAGGPVTATQY